This T cell receptor (beta chain) emerged from a study of cytomegalovirus exposure and HLA in healthy donors (dated by TCRdb to 2016 to 2017). In the study overall: According to a later analysis, the 120 or so validation repertoires were produced on the same platform as the 700 or so repertoires of the first cohort. The study aimed to test whether signatures of past pathogen exposure could be identified by cataloging public T cell receptors. Besides the first cohort of 666 subjects, a separate validation cohort made up of 120 different subjects was used. To predict cytomegalovirus infection status, the study combined high-throughput TCR immunosequencing, statistical association of individual TCRs with disease status, and machine learning.

Donors formed part of the validation cohort, which comprised over a hundred subjects and was distinct from the first cohort of under 800 subjects. About this clone itself: Its antigen has not been determined. No much larger clone exists at a distance of one base, and base qualities are not known.

Receptors were amplified or captured by the immunoSEQ multiplex PCR assay. The study's own analysis went as follows. To diagnose cytomegalovirus status from the catalog of TCR beta chain sequences, a statistical classification framework was built. TCRdb retrieved this table from immuneACCESS and kept in-frame rearrangements only. Not all clones are present; in checked studies, unresolved V genes account for under half, and no reason is known for the remainder. Clonal size and the V and J genes are those of that table, whereas D and trimming came from the DNA. For this sample the table gives 170,000 or so clones, of which 80% to 85% were detected only once. The ten largest clones take up 2.5% to 3% of the sample. From cysteine to phenylalanine, the CDR3 is 13 amino acids long. The DNA shown is the 39-base CDR3, in frame from base 1. CDR1 and CDR2 are read off the germline V gene as LGHNA and YSLEER. V and J are trimmed by 0 bases and 14 bases, and the gene matches miss 4 bases of the junction.

What the research found in general, with its limitations: The study gave a list of over 150 TCR beta chains associated with cytomegalovirus. According to the authors, the approach could potentially be generalized to other disease states and immunological phenotypes. Most TCR sequences were seen in very few donors, while some public TCRs were found in many individuals. The validation cohort had no HLA typing available for a later analysis, so co-occurrence within that cohort was assessed over all 120 or so repertoires. In vitro tests confirmed that a few of the cytomegalovirus-associated TCR beta chains recognize cytomegalovirus antigens. A later analysis found that TCRs clustered in the first cohort also tended to co-occur in the 130 or so validation repertoires, with 94% of cluster scores above 0. In both the original and validation cohorts, the classifier was reported to diagnose cytomegalovirus status with high specificity and sensitivity.

The sequenced sample was PBMCs. The V and J genes are TRBV4-3 and TRBJ1-6, and 7 junction bases match TRBD1. This TCR was sampled from a woman in her late teens or twenties in good health and CMV-seropositive. The nucleotide sequence is given as TGCGCCAGCAGCCAAGACAGGGGGACTGCCCTCCACTTT. Translated, this is CASSQDRGTALHF.